This record covers a single T cell receptor beta chain. This sample is drawn from a study of blood T cell repertoires in COVID-19. Looking at the study overall: Acute-phase and convalescent COVID-19 samples originated in the United States, Italy and Spain. T cells, B-cell-depleted T cells, or PBMCs provided the cDNA or gDNA that served as material.

The CDR3 length is 15 residues. Germline-derived CDR1 and CDR2 are LGHNA and YSLEER. V was clipped by 0 bases and J by 8 bases, with 16 bases between them. Source study methods: Reference gene primer amplification gave nucleated cell count estimates. Assay: immunoSEQ multiplex PCR; the TCRdb copy retains only in-frame clones and omits some. The DNA gave D and trimming, while V, J and clone size come from that table. The table has under 250,000 clones, over 70% seen once. Sequencing was done on a sample of peripheral blood. V usage is TRBV4-3 and J usage is TRBJ1-2, with a possible D match to TRBD1 (5 bases). This clonotype was obtained from a man aged 35-49 years with acute or convalescent COVID-19. For the CDR3, the DNA is TGCGCCAGCAGCCAAGAACAGGCCGCTATGTCGGGCTACACCTTC. Protein product: CASSQEQAAMSGYTF.